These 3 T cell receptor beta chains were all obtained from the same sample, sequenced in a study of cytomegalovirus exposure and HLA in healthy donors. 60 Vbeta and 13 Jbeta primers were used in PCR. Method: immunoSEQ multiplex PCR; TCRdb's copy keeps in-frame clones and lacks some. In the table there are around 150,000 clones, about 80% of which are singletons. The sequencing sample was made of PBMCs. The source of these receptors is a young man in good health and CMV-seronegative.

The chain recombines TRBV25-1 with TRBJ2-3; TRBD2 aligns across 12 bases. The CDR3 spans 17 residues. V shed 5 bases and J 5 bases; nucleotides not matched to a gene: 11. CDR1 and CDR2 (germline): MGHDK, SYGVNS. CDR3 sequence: CASSYVASGREIDTQYF. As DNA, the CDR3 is TGTGCCAGCAGTTATGTTGCTAGCGGGAGGGAGATAGATACGCAGTATTTT.

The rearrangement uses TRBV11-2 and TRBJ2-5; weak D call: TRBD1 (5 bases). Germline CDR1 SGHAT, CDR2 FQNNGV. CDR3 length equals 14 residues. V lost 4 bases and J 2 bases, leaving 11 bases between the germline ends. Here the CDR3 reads CASSSSGLQETQYF. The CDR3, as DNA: TGTGCCAGCAGCTCCTCAGGGCTACAAGAGACCCAGTACTTC.

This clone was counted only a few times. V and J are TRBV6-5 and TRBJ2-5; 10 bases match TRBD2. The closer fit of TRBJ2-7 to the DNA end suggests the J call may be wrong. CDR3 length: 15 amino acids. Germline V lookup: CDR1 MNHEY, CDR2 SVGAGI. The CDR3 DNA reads TGTGCCAGCAGCCGCCGGGGACTAGCGTCCTACGAGCAGTACTTC. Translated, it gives CASSRRGLASYEQYF.